The clone carrying this T cell receptor beta chain appeared a single time. Antigen specificity is unknown. CDR1 is LNHDA, CDR2 SQIVND, per germline (reference sequence). The J segment lost 2 bases and the V segment lost 1 base, leaving 4 bases of the junction unmatched. The CDR3 runs to 17 residues. The entry originates in a study of cytomegalovirus exposure and HLA in healthy donors. Study-wide results and limits: Accurate HLA-A and HLA-B prediction from TCR beta sequences was reported for most subjects.

Vbeta (60) and Jbeta (13) primers were used in the PCR. The data were produced by immunoSEQ multiplex PCR, yet TCRdb's version contains in-frame clones alone and is incomplete. The table includes about 170,000 clones, roughly 76% detected once. The gene calls are TRBV19 and TRBJ2-3; 12 bases map to TRBD2. Sequenced sample: PBMCs. The receptor's source is a male donor in good health and CMV-seronegative. The CDR3 reads CASSIVSSGGATDTQYF. Written as DNA, the CDR3 is TGTGCCAGTAGTATAGTATCTAGCGGGGGGGCCACAGATACGCAGTATTTT.